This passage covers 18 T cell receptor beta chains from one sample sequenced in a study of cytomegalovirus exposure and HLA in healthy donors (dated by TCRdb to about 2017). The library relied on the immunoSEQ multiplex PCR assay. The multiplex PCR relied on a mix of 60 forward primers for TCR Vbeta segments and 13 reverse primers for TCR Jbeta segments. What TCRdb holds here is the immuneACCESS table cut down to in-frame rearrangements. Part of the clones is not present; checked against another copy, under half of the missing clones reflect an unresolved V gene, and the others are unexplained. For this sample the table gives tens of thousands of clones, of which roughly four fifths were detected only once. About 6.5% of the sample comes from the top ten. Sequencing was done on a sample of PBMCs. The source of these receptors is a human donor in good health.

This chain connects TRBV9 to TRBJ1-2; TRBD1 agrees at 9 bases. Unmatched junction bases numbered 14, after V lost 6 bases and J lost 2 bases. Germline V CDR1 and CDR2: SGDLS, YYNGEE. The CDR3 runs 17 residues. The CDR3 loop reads CASNLNPGTGKNYGYTF. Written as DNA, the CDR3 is TGTGCCAGCAACCTAAACCCCGGGACAGGGAAAAACTATGGCTACACCTTC.

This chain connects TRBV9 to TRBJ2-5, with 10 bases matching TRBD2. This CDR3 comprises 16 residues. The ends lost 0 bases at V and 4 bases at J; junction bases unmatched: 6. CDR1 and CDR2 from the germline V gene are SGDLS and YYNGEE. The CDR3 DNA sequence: TGTGCCAGCAGCGTAGTGGCTAGCGGGGGTTTAGAGACCCAGTACTTC. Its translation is CASSVVASGGLETQYF. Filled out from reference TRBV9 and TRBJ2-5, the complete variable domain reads DSGVTQTPKHLITATGQRVTLRCSPRSGDLSVYWYQQSLDQGLQFLIQYYNGEERAKGNILERFSAQQFPDLHSELNLSSLELGDSALYFCASSVVASGGLETQYFGPGTRLLVL.

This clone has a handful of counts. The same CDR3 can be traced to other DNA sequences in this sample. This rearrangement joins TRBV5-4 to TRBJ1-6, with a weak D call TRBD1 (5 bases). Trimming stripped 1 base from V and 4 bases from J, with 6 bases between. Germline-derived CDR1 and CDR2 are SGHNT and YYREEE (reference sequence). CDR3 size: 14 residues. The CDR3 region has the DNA TGTGCCAGCAGCTTGACAGGATATAATTCACCCCTCCACTTT. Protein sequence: CASSLTGYNSPLHF.

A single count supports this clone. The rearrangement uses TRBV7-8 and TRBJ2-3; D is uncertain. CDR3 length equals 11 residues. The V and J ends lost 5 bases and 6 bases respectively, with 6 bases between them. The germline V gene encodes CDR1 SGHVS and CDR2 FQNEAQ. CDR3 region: CASSISDTQYF. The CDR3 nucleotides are TGTGCCAGCAGCATATCCGATACGCAGTATTTT. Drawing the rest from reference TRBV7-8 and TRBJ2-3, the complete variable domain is GAGVSQSPRYKVAKRGQDVALRCDPISGHVSLFWYQQALGQGPEFLTYFQNEAQLDKSGLPSDRFFAERPEGSVSTLKIQRTQQEDSAVYLCASSISDTQYFGPGTRLTVL.

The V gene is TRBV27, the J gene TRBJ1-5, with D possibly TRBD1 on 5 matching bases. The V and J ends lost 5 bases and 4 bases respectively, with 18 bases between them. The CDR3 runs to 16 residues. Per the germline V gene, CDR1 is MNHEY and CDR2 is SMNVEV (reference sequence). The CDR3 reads CASSTTPATANQPQHF. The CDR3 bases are TGTGCCAGCAGTACCACCCCCGCGACAGCGAATCAGCCCCAGCATTTT.

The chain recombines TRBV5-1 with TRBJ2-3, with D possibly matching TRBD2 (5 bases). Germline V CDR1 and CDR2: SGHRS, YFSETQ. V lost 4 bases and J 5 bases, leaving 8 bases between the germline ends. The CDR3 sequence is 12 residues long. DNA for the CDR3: TGCGCCAGCAGCACTCGGGGAGATACGCAGTATTTT. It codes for CASSTRGDTQYF.

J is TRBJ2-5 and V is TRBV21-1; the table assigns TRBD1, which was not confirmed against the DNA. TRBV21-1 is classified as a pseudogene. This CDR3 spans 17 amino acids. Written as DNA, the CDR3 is TGTGCCAGCAAAGGGACAGAGCAAATAAGTTACCAAGAGACCCAGTACTTC. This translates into CASKGTEQISYQETQYF.

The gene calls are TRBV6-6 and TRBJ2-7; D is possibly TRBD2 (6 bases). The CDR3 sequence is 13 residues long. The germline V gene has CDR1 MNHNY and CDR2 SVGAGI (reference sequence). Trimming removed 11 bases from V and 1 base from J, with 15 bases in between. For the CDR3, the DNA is TGTGCCGCGTCGGAGGGGTCTTCCTACGAGCAGTACTTC. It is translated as CAASEGSSYEQYF.

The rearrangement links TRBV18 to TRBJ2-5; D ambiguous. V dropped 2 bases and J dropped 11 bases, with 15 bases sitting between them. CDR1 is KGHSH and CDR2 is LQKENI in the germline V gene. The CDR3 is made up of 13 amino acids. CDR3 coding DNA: TGTGCCAGCTCACCAATCGGCGAGCTGGAGCAGTACTTC. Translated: CASSPIGELEQYF.

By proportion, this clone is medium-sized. Here the CDR3 DNA reads TGTGCCAGTAGTATTTCTGTGGCTCAGCCCCAGCATTTT. It translates to CASSISVAQPQHF. This chain links TRBV19 with TRBJ1-5; no clear D. V lost 3 bases, J lost 6 bases, and 9 bases lay in between. CDR1 is LNHDA and CDR2 is SQIVND in the germline V gene (reference sequence). This CDR3 has 13 residues. Full variable domain (remainder filled in from reference TRBV19 and TRBJ1-5): DGGITQSPKYLFRKEGQNVTLSCEQNLNHDAMYWYRQDPGQGLRLIYYSQIVNDFQKGDIAEGYSVSREKKESFPLTVTSAQKNPTAFYLCASSISVAQPQHFGDGTRLSIL.

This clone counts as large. The CDR3 loop reads CASSFGTGNTGELFF. The DNA for the CDR3 is TGTGCCAGCAGCTTCGGGACAGGGAACACCGGGGAGCTGTTTTTT. The chain has TRBV7-2 and TRBJ2-2, with 8 nucleotides matching TRBD1. V was clipped by 3 bases and J by 1 base; unmatched bases: 1. The V gene's germline CDR1 is SGHTA and CDR2 FQGNSA. CDR3 length equals 15 residues.

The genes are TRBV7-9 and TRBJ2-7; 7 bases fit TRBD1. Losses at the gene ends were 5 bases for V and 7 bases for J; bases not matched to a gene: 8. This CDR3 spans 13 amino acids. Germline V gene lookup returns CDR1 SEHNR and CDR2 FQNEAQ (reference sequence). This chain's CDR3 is CASSPGQLEEQYF. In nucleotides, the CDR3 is TGTGCCAGCAGCCCGGGACAGCTCGAGGAGCAGTACTTC.

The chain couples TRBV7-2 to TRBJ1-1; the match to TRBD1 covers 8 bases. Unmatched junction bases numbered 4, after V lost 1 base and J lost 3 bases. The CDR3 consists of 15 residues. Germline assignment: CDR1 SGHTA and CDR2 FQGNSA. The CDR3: CASSLGTGSDTEAFF. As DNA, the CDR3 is TGTGCCAGCAGCTTAGGGACAGGGAGCGACACTGAAGCTTTCTTT.

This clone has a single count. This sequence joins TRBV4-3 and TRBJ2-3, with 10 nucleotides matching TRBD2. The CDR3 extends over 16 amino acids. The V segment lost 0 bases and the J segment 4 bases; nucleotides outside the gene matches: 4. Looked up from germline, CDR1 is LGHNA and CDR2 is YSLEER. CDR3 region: CASSQESGGASDTQYF. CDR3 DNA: TGCGCCAGCAGCCAAGAGAGCGGGGGGGCGTCAGATACGCAGTATTTT.

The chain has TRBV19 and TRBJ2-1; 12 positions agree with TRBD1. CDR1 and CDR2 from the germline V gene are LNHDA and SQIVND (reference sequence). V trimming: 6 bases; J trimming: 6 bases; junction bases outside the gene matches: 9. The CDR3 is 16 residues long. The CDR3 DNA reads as TGTGCCAGTAGCAACCCGGGACAGGGGGCGGGCAATGAGCAGTTCTTC. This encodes CASSNPGQGAGNEQFF.

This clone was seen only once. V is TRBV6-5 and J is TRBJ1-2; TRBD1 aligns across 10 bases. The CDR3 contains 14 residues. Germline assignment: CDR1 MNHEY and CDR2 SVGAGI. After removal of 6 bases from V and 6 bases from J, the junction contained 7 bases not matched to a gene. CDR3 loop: CASRTGGAGDGYTF. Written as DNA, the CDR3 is TGTGCCAGCAGGACAGGGGGCGCCGGGGATGGCTACACCTTC.

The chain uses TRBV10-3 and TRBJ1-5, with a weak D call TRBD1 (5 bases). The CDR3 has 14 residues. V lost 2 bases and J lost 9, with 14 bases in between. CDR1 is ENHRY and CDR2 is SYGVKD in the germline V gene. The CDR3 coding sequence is TGTGCCATCAGTGAGGGCGGCCCGGGGGGGCCCCAGCATTTT. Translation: CAISEGGPGGPQHF.

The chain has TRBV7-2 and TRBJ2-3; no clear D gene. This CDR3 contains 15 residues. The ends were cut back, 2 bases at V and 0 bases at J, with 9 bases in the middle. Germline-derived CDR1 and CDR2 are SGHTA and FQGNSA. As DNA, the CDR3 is TGTGCCAGCAGCTTATACGAGTCTAGCACAGATACGCAGTATTTT. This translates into CASSLYESSTDTQYF.